The present T cell receptor beta chain was sequenced within a study of T cell responses to AZD1222 COVID-19 vaccine. Study results and limitations: Spike was spanned by vaccine-associated CD4 TCRs, which were dominant at 160-218 and 743-854.

Produced via immunoSEQ multiplex PCR; TCRdb's table is partial and in-frame only. The table lists approximately 110,000 clones, about 87% of them singletons. A note on this clone: Its cognate antigen is unknown.

CDR1 is SGHNT and CDR2 is YENEEA in the germline V gene. The CDR3 spans 15 residues. Trimming took off 5 bases at V and 0 bases at J, with 11 bases between the two ends. The sequencing here drew on peripheral blood, taken on day 0 of AZD1222 vaccination. The chain uses TRBV11-3 and TRBJ2-1; no definite D call. The TCR sequence derives from an adult in good health. The CDR3 coding sequence is TGTGCCAGCAGCGCCCAGGATAGCTCCTACAATGAGCAGTTCTTC. Its protein product is CASSAQDSSYNEQFF.